The subject of this entry is one T cell receptor beta chain. Its specificity is unknown. The data originate from a study of PD-1 blockade in mismatch repair-deficient tumors. The wider study: Patients had approximately 12 mismatch repair-deficient cancer types, all previously treated and progressing.

Every patient had mismatch repair deficiency by PCR or immunohistochemistry. TCRs were sequenced from three patients responding to pembrolizumab. Some clones are missing from TCRdb's copy, which holds only in-frame ones; the method was immunoSEQ multiplex PCR. In the table there are about 51,000 clones, around 80% of which are singletons. The CDR3 runs to 13 residues. Trimming took 7 bases from V and 7 from J; bases not matched to a gene: 6. CDR1 SNHLY and CDR2 FYNNEI come from the germline V gene. The study, taken as a whole, reports: After pembrolizumab, tumor-resident clones rose rapidly, then generally contracted before radiologic responses.

V usage is TRBV2 and J usage is TRBJ1-4; 7 nucleotides agree with TRBD1. This TCR derives from an adult with mismatch repair-deficient cancer. Specimen: peripheral blood, collected 4 weeks after starting pembrolizumab. CDR3 region: CASIINRGEKLFF. The DNA of the CDR3 is TGTGCCAGCATCATAAACAGGGGTGAAAAACTGTTTTTT.